The entry below describes one T cell receptor beta chain. The V end lost 7 bases, the J end lost 2 bases, and 12 bases lay between the germline ends. This CDR3 has 14 amino acids. Germline V gene sequence: CDR1 MDHEN, CDR2 SYDVKM. As originally analysed: For nucleated cells, counts were estimated from reference gene primer amplification. This table comes from immunoSEQ multiplex PCR, and its TCRdb copy is limited to in-frame clones, with some not included. D and trimming come from the DNA, and the V and J calls and clone size come from that table. The sample holds roughly 100,000 clones; 84% are singletons and the top ten take roughly 1.9%. These data are taken from a study of blood T cell repertoires in COVID-19. Study as a whole: COVID-19 samples collected from the United States, Italy and Spain covered acute and convalescent phases. In each case, the material was cDNA or gDNA derived from T cells, B-cell-depleted T cells, or PBMCs.

The receptor's source is a man aged 65-85 years with active or convalescent COVID-19. This chain joins TRBV28 and TRBJ1-3; no clear D gene. Material: peripheral blood. The CDR3 reads CASNLPEAGNTIYF. In DNA form, the CDR3 reads TGTGCCAGCAATCTTCCGGAGGCTGGAAACACCATATATTTT.